This T cell receptor (beta chain) was sequenced for a study of blood T cell repertoires in COVID-19. About the study: The United States, Italy and Spain supplied acute and convalescent COVID-19 samples. The cDNA or gDNA used as material had been derived from T cells, B-cell-depleted T cells, or PBMCs.

As handled by the study authors: Reference gene primers were amplified, and this amplification served to estimate nucleated cell counts. This table comes from immunoSEQ multiplex PCR, and its TCRdb copy is limited to in-frame clones, with some not included. That table gives V, J and clone size, and the DNA gave D and trimming. The profile covers 170,000 or so clones, with around 84% appearing a single time and less than 3% taken by the ten largest. This CDR3 is built from 15 residues. V was pared by 3 bases and J by 4 bases, with 13 bases between. The V gene's germline CDR1 is MDHEN and CDR2 SYDVKM. This sequence joins TRBV28 and TRBJ1-3; D unclear. Sequenced sample: peripheral blood. This receptor was taken from a man aged 35 to 55 with active or convalescent COVID-19. CDR3: CASSFGGRNGNTIYF. For the CDR3, the DNA is TGTGCCAGCAGTTTCGGAGGCAGGAACGGAAACACCATATATTTT.